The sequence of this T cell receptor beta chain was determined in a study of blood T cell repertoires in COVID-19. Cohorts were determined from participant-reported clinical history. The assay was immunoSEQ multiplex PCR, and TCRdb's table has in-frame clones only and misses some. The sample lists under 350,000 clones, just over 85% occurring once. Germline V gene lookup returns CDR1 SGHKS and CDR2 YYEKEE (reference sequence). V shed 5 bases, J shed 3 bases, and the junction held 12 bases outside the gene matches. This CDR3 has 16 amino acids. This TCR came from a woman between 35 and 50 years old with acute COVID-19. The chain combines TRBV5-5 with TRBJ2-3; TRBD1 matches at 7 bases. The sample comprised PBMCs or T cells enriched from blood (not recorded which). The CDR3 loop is CASSSTTGKVTDTQYF. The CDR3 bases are TGTGCCAGCAGTTCTACGACAGGGAAGGTGACAGATACGCAGTATTTT.